This TCR beta chain was sequenced for a study of early T cells in non-severe SARS-CoV-2 infection. One entry per CDR3 protein, called by TCRdb with MiXCR from the 5' RACE reads. Counted here are roughly 66,000 distinct CDR3 sequences, 9.1% occurring once; the ten biggest clones make up approximately 3%. Germline CDR1 and CDR2: MGHDK and SYGVNS. V gave up 6 bases and J gave up 9 bases; unmatched junction bases: 6. This CDR3 contains 14 residues. This sequence was found in an adult who was a healthcare worker with PCR-confirmed SARS-CoV-2 infection or an uninfected control (not recorded which). This chain links TRBV25-1 with TRBJ2-2; 11 nucleotides agree with TRBD2. Input material: whole blood. The CDR3 reads CASSTSGRFWELFF. CDR3 nucleotides: TGTGCCAGCAGCACTAGCGGGAGATTCTGGGAGCTGTTTTTT.